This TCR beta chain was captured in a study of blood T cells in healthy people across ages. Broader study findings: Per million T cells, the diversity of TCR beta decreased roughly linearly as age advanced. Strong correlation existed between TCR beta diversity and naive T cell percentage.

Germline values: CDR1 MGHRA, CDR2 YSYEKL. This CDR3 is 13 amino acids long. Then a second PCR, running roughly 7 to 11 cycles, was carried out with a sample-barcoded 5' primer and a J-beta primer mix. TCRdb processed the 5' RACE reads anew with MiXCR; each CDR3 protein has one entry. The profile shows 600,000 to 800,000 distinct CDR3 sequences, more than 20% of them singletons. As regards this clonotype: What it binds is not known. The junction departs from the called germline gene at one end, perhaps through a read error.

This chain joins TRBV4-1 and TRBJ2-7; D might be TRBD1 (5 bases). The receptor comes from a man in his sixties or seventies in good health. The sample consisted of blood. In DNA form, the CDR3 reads TGCGCCAGCGGCCAGGGCTACGACTACGAGCAGTACTTC. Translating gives CASGQGYDYEQYF.